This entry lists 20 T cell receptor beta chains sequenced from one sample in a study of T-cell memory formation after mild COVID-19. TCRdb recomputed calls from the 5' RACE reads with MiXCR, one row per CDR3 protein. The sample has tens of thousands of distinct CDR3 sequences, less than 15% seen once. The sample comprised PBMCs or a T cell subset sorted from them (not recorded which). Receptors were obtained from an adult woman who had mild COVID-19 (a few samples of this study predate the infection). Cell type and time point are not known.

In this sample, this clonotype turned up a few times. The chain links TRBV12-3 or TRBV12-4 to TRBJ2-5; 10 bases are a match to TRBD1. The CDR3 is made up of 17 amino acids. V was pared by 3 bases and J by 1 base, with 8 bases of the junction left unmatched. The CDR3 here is CASSLAWDRGTQETQYF. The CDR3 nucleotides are TGTGCCAGCAGTTTGGCCTGGGACAGGGGCACCCAAGAGACCCAGTACTTC.

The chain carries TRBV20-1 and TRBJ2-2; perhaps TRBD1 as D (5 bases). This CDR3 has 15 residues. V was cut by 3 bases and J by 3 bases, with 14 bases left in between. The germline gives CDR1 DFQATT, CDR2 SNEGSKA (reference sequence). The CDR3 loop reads CSARDKKQDTGELFF. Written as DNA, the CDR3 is TGCAGTGCTAGGGATAAGAAACAGGACACCGGGGAGCTGTTTTTT.

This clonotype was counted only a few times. The CDR3 loop is CASSPGGARFNEQFF. The CDR3, as DNA: TGTGCCAGCAGCCCGGGCGGGGCCCGCTTCAATGAGCAGTTCTTC. This rearrangement joins TRBV7-6 to TRBJ2-1; maybe TRBD2 (6 bases). Trimming stripped 5 bases from V and 6 bases from J, with 17 bases between. This CDR3 region has 15 residues. Germline V gives CDR1 SGHVS, CDR2 FNYEAQ.

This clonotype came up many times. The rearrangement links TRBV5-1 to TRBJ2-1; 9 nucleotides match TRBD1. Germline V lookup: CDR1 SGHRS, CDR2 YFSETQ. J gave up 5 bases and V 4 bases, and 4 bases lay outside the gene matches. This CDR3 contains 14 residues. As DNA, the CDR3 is TGCGCCAGCAGCGGCGGGACAGGGAACAATGAGCAGTTCTTC. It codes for CASSGGTGNNEQFF.

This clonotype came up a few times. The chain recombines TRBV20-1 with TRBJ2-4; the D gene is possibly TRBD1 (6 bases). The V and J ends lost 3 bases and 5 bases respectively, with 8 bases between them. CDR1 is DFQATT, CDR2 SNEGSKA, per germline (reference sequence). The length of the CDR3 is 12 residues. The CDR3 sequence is CSASTGQNIQYF. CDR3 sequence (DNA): TGCAGTGCTAGTACAGGGCAAAACATTCAGTACTTC.

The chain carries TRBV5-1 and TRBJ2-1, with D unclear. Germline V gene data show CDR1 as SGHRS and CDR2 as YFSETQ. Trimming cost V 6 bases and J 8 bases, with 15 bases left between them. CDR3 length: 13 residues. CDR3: CASTPDSAYEQFF. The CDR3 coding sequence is TGCGCCAGCACCCCTGACTCGGCTTATGAGCAGTTCTTC.

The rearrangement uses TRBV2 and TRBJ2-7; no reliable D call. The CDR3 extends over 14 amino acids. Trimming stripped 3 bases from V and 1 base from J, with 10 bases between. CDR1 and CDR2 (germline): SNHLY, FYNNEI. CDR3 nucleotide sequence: TGTGCCAGCAGTGATCCCCGACTGTCCTACGAGCAGTACTTC. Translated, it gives CASSDPRLSYEQYF.

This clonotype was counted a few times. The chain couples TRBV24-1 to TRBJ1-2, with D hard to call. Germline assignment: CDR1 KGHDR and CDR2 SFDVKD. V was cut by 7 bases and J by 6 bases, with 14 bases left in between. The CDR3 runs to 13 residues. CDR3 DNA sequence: TGTGCCACCAGCGTCACGCACCAGAATGGCTACACCTTC. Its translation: CATSVTHQNGYTF.

The DNA for the CDR3 is TGTGCCTGCCGGGGACTAGCGGGAGGCAATGAGCAGTTCTTC. This codes for CACRGLAGGNEQFF. The chain links TRBV30 to TRBJ2-1, with 15 bases identical to TRBD2. The CDR3 consists of 14 residues. Germline V gene sequence: CDR1 GTSNPN, CDR2 SVGIG (reference sequence). V was pared by 6 bases and J by 6 bases, with 3 bases of the junction left unmatched.

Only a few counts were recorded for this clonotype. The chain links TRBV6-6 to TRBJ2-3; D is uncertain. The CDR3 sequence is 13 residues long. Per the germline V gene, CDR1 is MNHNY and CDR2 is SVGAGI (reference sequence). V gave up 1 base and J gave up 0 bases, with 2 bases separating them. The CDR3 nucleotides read TGTGCCAGCAGTTACTACAGCACAGATACGCAGTATTTT. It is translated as CASSYYSTDTQYF.

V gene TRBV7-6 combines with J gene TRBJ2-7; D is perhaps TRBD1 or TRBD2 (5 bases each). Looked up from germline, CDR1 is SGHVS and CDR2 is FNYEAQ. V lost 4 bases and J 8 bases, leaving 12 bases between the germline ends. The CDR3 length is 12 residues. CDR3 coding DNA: TGTGCCAGCAGCTCAGAGGGGATCCAGCAGTACTTC. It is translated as CASSSEGIQQYF.

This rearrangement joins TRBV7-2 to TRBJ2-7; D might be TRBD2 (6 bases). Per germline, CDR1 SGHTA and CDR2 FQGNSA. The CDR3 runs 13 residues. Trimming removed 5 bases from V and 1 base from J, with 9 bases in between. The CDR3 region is CASSMGGSYEQYF. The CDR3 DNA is TGTGCCAGCAGCATGGGAGGTTCCTACGAGCAGTACTTC.

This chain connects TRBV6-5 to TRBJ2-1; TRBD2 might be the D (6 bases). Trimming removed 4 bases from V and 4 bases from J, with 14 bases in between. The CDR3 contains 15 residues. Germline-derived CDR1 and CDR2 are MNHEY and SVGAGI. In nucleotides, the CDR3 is TGTGCCAGCAGTTCCCGGGACTTCCAATACAATGAGCAGTTCTTC. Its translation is CASSSRDFQYNEQFF.

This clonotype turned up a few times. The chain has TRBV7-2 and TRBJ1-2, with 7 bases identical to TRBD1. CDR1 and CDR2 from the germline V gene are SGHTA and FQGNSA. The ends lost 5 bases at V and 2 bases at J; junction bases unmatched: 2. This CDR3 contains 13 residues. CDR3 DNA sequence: TGTGCCAGCAGCGTGGGACAGAACTATGGCTACACCTTC. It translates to CASSVGQNYGYTF.

Here the CDR3 reads CAWSGDSLFWPQHF. The CDR3, as DNA: TGTGCCTGGAGTGGCGACTCCTTATTCTGGCCCCAGCATTTT. The V call is TRBV30, the J call TRBJ1-5; D gene unclear. The CDR3 is 14 residues long. Germline values: CDR1 GTSNPN, CDR2 SVGIG (reference sequence). With 1 base removed from V and 9 bases from J, the gap between germline ends came to 16 bases.

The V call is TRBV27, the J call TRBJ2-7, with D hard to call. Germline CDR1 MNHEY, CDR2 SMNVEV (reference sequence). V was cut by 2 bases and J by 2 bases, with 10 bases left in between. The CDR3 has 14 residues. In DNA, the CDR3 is TGTGCCAGCAGTTTAGCCTCCAATACCTACGAGCAGTACTTC. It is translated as CASSLASNTYEQYF.

Written as DNA, the CDR3 is TGTGCCAGCAGCCCCACGAACACTGAAGCTTTCTTT. It yields the protein CASSPTNTEAFF. This rearrangement joins TRBV12-3 or TRBV12-4 to TRBJ1-1, with no clear D. The ends were cut back, 6 bases at V and 1 base at J, with 6 bases in the middle. CDR3 size: 12 residues.

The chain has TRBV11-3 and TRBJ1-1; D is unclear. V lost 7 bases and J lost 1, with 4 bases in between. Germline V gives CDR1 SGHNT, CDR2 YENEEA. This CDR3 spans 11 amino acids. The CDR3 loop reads CASISNTEAFF. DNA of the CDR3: TGTGCCAGCATCTCGAACACTGAAGCTTTCTTT. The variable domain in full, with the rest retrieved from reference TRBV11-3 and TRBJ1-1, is EAGVVQSPRYKIIEKKQPVAFWCNPISGHNTLYWYLQNLGQGPELLIRYENEEAVDDSQLPKDRFSAERLKGVDSTLKIQPAELGDSAVYLCASISNTEAFFGQGTRLTVV.

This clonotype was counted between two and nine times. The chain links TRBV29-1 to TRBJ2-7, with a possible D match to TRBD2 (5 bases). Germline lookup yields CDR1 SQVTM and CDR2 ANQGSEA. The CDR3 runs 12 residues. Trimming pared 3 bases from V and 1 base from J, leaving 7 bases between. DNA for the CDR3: TGCAGCGTTGACGAGGGTTCCTACGAGCAGTACTTC. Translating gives CSVDEGSYEQYF.

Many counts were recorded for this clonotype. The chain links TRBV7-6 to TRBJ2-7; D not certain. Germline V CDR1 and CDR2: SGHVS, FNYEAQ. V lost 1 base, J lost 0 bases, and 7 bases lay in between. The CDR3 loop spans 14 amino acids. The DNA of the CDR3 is TGTGCCAGCAGCTTAGGGCAAAGCTCCTACGAGCAGTACTTC. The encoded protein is CASSLGQSSYEQYF.